This T cell receptor (beta chain) was recorded in a study of cytomegalovirus exposure and HLA in healthy donors. Study results and limitations: Previously analyzed data showed that most TCR beta V segments were productive at a frequency of about 90% or about 30%. Evidence from a later analysis indicated that most CMV-associated TCR beta chains looked HLA-restricted. Reportedly, HLA-A and HLA-B alleles of most subjects were accurately predicted from TCR beta.

Germline loops: CDR1 SGHNT, CDR2 YYREEE (reference sequence). The CDR3 spans 17 residues. V lost 3 bases and J lost 4; bases outside the gene matches: 9. For this clone: Its specificity is not known.

Both 60 Vbeta primers and 13 Jbeta primers went into the PCR. The data were produced by immunoSEQ multiplex PCR, yet TCRdb's version contains in-frame clones alone and is incomplete. Of approximately 150,000 clones detected, approximately 82% appear once; the ten largest clones hold roughly 10%. The chain employs TRBV5-4 and TRBJ2-3, with 12 bases identical to TRBD2. The material sequenced was PBMCs. This TCR derives from a woman aged 55-70 years in good health and CMV-seropositive. CDR3 residues: CASSSPLAGGGADTQYF. CDR3 sequence (DNA): TGTGCCAGCAGCTCGCCACTAGCGGGAGGTGGGGCAGATACGCAGTATTTT.